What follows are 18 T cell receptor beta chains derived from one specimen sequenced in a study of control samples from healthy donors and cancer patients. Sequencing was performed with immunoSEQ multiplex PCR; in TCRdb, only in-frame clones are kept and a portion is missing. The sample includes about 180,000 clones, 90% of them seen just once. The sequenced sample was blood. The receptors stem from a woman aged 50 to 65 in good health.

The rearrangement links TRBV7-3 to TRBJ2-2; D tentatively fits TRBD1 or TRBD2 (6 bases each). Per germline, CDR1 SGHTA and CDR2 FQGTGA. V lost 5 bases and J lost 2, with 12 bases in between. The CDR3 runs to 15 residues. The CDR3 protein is CASSPPGGNTGELFF. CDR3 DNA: TGTGCCAGCAGCCCCCCCGGGGGCAACACCGGGGAGCTGTTTTTT.

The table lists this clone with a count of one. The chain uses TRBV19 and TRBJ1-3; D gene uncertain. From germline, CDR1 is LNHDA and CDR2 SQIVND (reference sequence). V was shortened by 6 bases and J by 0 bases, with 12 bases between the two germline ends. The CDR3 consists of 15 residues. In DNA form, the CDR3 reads TGTGCCAGTAGGCCCGTGTTGTTCTCTGGAAACACCATATATTTT. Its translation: CASRPVLFSGNTIYF.

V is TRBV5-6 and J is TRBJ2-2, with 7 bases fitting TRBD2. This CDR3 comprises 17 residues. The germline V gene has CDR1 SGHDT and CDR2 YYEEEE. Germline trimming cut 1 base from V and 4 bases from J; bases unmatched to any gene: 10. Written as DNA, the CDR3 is TGTGCCAGCAGCTTGTGGGCGCGGGAGAGAAGCACCGGGGAGCTGTTTTTT. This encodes CASSLWARERSTGELFF. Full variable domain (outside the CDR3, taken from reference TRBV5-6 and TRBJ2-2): DAGVTQSPTHLIKTRGQQVTLRCSPKSGHDTVSWYQQALGQGPQFIFQYYEEEERQRGNFPDRFSGHQFPNYSSELNVNALLLGDSALYLCASSLWARERSTGELFFGEGSRLTVL.

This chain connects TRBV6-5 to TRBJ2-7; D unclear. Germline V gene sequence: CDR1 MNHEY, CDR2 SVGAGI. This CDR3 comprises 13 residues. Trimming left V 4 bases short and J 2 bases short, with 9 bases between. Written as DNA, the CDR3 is TGTGCCAGCAGTTCCCCGTATACCTACGAGCAGTACTTC. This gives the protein CASSSPYTYEQYF.

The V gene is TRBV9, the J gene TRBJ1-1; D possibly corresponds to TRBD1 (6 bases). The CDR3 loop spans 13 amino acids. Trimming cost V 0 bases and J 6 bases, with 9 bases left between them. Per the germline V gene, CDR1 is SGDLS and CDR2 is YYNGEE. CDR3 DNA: TGTGCCAGCAGCGTAGGCAGGACAGCTGAAGCTTTCTTT. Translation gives CASSVGRTAEAFF.

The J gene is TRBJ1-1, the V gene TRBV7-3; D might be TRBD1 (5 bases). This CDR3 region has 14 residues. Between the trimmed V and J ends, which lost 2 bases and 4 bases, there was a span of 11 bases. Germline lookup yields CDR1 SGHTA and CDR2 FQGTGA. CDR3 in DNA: TGTGCCAGCAGCTTACAGGGCGGGATCACTGAAGCTTTCTTT. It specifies CASSLQGGITEAFF.

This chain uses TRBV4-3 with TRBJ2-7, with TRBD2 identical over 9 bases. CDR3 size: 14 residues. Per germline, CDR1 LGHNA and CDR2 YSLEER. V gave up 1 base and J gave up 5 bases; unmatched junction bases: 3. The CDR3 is CASSQAREGDEQYF. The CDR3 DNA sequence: TGCGCCAGCAGCCAAGCGCGGGAGGGGGACGAGCAGTACTTC.

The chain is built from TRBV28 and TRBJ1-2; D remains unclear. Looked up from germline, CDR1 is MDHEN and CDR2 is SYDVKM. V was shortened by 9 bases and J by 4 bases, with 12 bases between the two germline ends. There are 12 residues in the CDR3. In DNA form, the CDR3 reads TGTGCCAGTTATGAGGTCGGCTATGGCTACACCTTC. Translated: CASYEVGYGYTF.

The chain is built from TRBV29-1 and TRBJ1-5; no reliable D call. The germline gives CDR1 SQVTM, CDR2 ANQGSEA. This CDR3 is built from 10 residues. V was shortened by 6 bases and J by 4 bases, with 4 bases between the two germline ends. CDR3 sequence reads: CSVGNQPQHF. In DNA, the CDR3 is TGCAGCGTCGGGAATCAGCCCCAGCATTTT.

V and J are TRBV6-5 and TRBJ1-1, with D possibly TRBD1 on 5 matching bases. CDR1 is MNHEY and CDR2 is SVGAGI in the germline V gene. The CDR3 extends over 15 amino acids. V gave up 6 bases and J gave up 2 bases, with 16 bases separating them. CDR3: CASRLSRAPNTEAFF. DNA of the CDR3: TGTGCCAGCAGGTTATCCAGGGCTCCAAACACTGAAGCTTTCTTT.

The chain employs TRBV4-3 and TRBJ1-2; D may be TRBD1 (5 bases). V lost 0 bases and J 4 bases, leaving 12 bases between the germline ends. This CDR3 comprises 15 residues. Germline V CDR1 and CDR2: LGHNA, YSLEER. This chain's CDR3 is CASSQDPGRPYGYTF. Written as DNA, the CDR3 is TGCGCCAGCAGCCAAGATCCGGGGCGACCCTATGGCTACACCTTC.

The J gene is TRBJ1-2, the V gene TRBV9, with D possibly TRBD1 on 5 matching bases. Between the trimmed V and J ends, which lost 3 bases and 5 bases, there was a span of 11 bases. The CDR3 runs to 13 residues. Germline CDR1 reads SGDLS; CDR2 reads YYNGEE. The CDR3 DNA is TGTGCCAGCAGCGCCGGGACGGCTTATGGCTACACCTTC. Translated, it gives CASSAGTAYGYTF.

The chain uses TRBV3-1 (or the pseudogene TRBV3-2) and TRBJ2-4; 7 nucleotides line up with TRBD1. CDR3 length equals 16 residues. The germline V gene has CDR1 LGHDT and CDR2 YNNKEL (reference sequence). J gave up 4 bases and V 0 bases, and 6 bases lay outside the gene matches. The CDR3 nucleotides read TGTGCCAGCAGCCAAGACGCGACAGGGTTTAAAAACATTCAGTACTTC. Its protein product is CASSQDATGFKNIQYF.

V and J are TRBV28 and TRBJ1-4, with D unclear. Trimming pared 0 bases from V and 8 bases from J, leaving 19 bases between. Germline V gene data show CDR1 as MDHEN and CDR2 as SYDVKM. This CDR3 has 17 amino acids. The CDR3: CASSLWREVVRKEKLFF. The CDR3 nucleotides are TGTGCCAGCAGTTTATGGAGGGAGGTGGTGAGAAAGGAAAAACTGTTTTTT.

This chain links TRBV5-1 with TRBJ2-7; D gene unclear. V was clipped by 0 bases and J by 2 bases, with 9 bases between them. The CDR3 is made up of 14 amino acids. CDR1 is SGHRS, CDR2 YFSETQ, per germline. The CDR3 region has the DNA TGCGCCAGCAGCTTGGCCTCAGTACCCTACGAGCAGTACTTC. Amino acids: CASSLASVPYEQYF.

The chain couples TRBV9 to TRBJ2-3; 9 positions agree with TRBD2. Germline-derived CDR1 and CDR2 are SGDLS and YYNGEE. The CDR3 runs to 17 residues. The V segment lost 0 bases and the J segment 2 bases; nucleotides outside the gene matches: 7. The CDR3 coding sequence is TGTGCCAGCAGCGTAGTAGGGCTAGCGGGACACACAGATACGCAGTATTTT. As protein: CASSVVGLAGHTDTQYF.

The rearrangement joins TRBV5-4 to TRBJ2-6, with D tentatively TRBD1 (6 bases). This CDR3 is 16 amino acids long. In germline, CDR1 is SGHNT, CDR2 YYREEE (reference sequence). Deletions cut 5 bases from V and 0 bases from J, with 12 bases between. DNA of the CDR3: TGTGCCAGCAGTATAAGAGGGGGCTCTGGGGCCAACGTCCTGACTTTC. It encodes CASSIRGGSGANVLTF. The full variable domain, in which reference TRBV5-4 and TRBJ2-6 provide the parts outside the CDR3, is ETGVTQSPTHLIKTRGQQVTLRCSSQSGHNTVSWYQQALGQGPQFIFQYYREEENGRGNFPPRFSGLQFPNYSSELNVNALELDDSALYLCASSIRGGSGANVLTFGAGSRLTVL.

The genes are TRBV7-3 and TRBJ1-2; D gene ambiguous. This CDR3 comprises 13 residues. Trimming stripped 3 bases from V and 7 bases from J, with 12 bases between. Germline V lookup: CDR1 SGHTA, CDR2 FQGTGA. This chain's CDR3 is CASSFTREGGYTF. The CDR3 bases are TGTGCCAGCAGCTTTACTAGGGAGGGTGGCTACACCTTC. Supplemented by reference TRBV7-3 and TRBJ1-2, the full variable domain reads GAGVSQTPSNKVTEKGKYVELRCDPISGHTALYWYRQSLGQGPEFLIYFQGTGAADDSGLPNDRFFAVRPEGSVSTLKIQRTERGDSAVYLCASSFTREGGYTFGSGTRLTVV.